This T cell receptor (beta chain) was sequenced during a study of molecular identifiers for immune sequencing clone quantification. Germline V gives CDR1 MNHNY, CDR2 SVGAGI (reference sequence). CDR3 length: 10 residues. Trimming removed 7 bases from V and 4 bases from J, with 4 bases in between. TCRdb fed the PCR reads into MiXCR, producing one record per CDR3 protein. The sample comprises about 640,000 distinct CDR3 sequences, 15% to 20% of which are singletons, and 0.85% rests with the top ten. Isolation of naive CD8 T cells was achieved by sorting on a CD8+CD4-CCR7+CD45RA+ phenotype. Notes on the study in general: Effector cells kept over 98% of their molecules in clones above 20 RNA copies, while naive cells kept under 1% there.

This clonotype came up many times. Its specificity is unknown. The chain links TRBV6-6 to TRBJ1-1; D not certain. The sequence derives from a human donor in good health. Some libraries in this study had Jurkat cell RNA spiked in. The sequenced sample was naive CD8+ T cells from blood, with Jurkat cell RNA spiked in. Regarding subset: FACS-sorted CD8+CD4-CCR7+CD45RA+ naive T cells. The CDR3 spells CASIGTEAFF. The CDR3 nucleotides read TGTGCCAGCATCGGCACTGAAGCTTTCTTT.